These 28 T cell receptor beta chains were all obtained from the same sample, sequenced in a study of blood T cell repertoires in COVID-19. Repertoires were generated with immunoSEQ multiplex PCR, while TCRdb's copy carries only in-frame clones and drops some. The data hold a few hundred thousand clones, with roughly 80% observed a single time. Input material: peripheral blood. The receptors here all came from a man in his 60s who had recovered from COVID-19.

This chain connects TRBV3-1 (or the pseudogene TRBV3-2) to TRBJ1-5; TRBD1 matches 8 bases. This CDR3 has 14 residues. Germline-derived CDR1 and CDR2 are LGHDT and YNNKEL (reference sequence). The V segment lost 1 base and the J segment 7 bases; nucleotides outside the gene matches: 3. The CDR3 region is CASSQGQGAQPQHF. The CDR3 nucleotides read TGTGCCAGCAGCCAAGGCCAGGGGGCCCAGCCCCAGCATTTT.

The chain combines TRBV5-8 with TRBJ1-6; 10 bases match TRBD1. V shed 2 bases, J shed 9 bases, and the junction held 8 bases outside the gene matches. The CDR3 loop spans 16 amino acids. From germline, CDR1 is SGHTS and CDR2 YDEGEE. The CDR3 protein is CASSLRQGALASPLHF. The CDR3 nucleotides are TGTGCCAGCAGCTTACGACAGGGGGCTTTGGCTTCACCCCTCCACTTT.

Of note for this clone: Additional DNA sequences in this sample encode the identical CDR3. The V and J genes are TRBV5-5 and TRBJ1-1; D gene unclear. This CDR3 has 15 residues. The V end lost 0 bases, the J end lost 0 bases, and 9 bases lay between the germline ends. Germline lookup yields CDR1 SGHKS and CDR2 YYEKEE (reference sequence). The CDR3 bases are TGTGCCAGCAGCTTGGCCCCGTTAATGAACACTGAAGCTTTCTTT. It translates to CASSLAPLMNTEAFF.

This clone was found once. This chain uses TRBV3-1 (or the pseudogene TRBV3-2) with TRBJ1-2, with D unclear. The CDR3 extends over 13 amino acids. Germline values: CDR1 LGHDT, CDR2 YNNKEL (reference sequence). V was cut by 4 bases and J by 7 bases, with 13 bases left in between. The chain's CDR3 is CASSPPGGSGYTF. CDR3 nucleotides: TGTGCCAGCAGCCCCCCCGGCGGGTCTGGCTACACCTTC.

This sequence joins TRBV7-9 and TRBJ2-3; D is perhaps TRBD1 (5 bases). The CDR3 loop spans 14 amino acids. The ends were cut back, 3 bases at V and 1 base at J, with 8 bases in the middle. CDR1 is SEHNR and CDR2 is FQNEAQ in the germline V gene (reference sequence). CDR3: CASSFDSGTDTQYF. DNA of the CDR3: TGTGCCAGCAGCTTCGACAGTGGCACAGATACGCAGTATTTT.

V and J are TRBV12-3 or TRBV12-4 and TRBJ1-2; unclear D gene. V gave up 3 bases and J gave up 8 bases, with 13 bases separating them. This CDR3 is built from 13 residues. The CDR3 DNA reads TGTGCCAGCAGTTTCAACCGGGCGGGGGGCTACACCTTC. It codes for CASSFNRAGGYTF.

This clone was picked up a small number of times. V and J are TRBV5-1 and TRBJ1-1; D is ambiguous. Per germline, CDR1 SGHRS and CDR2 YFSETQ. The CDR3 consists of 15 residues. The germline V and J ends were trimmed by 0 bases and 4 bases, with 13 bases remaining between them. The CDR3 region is CASSLASGVRTEAFF. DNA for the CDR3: TGCGCCAGCAGCTTGGCCTCGGGAGTTCGCACTGAAGCTTTCTTT.

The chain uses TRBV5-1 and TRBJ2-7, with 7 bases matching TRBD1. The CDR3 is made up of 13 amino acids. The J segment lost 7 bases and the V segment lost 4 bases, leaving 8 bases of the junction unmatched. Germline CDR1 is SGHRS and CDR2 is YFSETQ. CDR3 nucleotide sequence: TGCGCCAGCAGCCCAAGGACAGGTTATGAGCAGTACTTC. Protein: CASSPRTGYEQYF.

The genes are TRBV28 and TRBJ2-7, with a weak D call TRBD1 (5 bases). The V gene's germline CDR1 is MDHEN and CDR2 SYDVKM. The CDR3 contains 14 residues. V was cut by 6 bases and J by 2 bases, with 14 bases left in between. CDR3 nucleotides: TGTGCCAGCAGCCCTAGGACACCACCCTACGAGCAGTACTTC. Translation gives CASSPRTPPYEQYF.

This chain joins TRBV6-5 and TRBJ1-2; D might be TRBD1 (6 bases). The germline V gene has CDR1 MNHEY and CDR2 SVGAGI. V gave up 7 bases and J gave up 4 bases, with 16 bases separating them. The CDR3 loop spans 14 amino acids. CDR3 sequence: CASTQGRGGYGYTF. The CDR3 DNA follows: TGTGCCAGCACCCAAGGGAGGGGGGGCTATGGCTACACCTTC.

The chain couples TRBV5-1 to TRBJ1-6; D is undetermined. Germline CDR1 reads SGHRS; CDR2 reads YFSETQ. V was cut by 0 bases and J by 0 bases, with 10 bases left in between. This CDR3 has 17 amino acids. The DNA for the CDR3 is TGCGCCAGCAGCTTGGATTCCCCCAGCTCCTATAATTCACCCCTCCACTTT. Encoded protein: CASSLDSPSSYNSPLHF.

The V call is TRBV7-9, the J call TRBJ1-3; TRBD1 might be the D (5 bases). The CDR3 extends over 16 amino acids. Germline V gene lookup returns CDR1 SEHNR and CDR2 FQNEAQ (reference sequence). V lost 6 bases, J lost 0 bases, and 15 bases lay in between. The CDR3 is CASRPTATSSGNTIYF. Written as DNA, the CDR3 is TGTGCCAGCAGACCGACAGCCACGAGCTCTGGAAACACCATATATTTT.

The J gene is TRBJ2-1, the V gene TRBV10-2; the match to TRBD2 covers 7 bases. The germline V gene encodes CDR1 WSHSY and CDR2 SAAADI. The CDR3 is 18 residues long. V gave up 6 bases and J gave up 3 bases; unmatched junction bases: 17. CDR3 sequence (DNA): TGCGCCAGCAGAAGACTTTCTAGGCTAGCGGCGAACTACAATGAGCAGTTCTTC. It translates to CASRRLSRLAANYNEQFF.

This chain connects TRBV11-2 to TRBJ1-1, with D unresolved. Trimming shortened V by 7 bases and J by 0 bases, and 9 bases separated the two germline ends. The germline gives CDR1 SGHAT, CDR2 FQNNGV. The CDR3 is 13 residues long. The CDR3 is CASTRGLNTEAFF. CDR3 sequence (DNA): TGTGCCAGCACCCGTGGCTTGAACACTGAAGCTTTCTTT.

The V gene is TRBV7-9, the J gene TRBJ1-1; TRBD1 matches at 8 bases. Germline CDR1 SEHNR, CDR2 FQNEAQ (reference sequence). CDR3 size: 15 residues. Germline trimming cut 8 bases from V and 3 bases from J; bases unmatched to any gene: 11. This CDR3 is CASVSSRGRYTEAFF. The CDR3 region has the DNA TGTGCCAGCGTCAGTTCCAGGGGGCGCTACACTGAAGCTTTCTTT.

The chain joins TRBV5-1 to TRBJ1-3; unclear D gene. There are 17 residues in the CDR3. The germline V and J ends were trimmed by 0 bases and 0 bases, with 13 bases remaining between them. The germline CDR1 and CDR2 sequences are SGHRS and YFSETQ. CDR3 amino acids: CASSLDAPRVSGNTIYF. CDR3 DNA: TGCGCCAGCAGCTTGGACGCCCCTCGGGTCTCTGGAAACACCATATATTTT. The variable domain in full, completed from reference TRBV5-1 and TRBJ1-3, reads KAGVTQTPRYLIKTRGQQVTLSCSPISGHRSVSWYQQTPGQGLQFLFEYFSETQRNKGNFPGRFSGRQFSNSRSEMNVSTLELGDSALYLCASSLDAPRVSGNTIYFGEGSWLTVV.

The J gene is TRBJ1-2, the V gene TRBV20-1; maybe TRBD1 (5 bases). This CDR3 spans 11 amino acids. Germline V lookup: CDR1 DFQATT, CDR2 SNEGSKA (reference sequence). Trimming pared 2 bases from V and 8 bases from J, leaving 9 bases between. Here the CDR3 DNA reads TGCAGTGCTAGACAGGGTGTCGGCTACACCTTC. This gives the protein CSARQGVGYTF.

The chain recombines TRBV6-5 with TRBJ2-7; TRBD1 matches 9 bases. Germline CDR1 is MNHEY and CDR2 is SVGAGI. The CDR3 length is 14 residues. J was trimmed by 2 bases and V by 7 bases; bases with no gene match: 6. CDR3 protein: CASKIGTGPYEQYF. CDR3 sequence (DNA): TGTGCCAGCAAAATCGGGACAGGGCCCTACGAGCAGTACTTC.

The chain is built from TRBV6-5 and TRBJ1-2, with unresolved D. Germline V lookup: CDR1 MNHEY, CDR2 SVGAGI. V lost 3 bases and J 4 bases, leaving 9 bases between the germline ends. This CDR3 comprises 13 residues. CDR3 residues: CASSYQEFYGYTF. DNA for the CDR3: TGTGCCAGCAGTTATCAGGAATTCTATGGCTACACCTTC.

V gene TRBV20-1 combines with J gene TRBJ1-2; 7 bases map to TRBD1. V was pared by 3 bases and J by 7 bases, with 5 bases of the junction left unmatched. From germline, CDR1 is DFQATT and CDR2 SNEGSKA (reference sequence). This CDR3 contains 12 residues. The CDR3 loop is CSASEQGIGYTF. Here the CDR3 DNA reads TGCAGTGCTAGTGAACAGGGGATTGGCTACACCTTC.

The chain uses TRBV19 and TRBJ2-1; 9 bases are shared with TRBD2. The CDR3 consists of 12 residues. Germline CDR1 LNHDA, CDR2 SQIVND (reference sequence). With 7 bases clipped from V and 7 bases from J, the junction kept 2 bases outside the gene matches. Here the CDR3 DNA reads TGTGCCAGTATAGGACTAGCGAATGAGCAGTTCTTC. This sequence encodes CASIGLANEQFF.

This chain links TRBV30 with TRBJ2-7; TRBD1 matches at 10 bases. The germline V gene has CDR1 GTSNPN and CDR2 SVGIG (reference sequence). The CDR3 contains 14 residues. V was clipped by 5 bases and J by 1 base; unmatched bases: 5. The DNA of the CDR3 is TGTGCCTGGGAAAGGGGACAGGGGTCCTACGAGCAGTACTTC. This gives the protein CAWERGQGSYEQYF.

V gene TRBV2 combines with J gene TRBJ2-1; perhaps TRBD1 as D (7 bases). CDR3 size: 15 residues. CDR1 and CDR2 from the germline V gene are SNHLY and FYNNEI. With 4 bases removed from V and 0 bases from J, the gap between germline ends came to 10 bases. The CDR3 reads CASSAQGGSYNEQFF. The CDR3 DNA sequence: TGTGCCAGCAGTGCTCAGGGGGGCTCCTACAATGAGCAGTTCTTC.

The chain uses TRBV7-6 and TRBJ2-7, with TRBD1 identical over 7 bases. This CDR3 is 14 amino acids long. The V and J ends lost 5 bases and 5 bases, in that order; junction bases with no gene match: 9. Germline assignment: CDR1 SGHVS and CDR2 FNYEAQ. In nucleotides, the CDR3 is TGTGCCAGCAGCCCCGGGACAGTGCAGGACGAGCAGTACTTC. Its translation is CASSPGTVQDEQYF.

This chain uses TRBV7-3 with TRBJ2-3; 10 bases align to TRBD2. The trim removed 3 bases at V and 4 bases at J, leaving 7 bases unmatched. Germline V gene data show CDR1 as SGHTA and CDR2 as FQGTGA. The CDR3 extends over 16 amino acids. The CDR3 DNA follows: TGTGCCAGCAGCTTTCGGGCTAGCGGGGGATCAGATACGCAGTATTTT. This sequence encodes CASSFRASGGSDTQYF.

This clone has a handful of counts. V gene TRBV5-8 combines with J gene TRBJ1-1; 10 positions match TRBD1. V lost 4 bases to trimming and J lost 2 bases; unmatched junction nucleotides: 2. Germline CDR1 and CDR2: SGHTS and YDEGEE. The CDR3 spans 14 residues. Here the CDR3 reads CASSRDRGNTEAFF. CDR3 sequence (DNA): TGTGCCAGCAGCCGGGACAGGGGAAACACTGAAGCTTTCTTT.

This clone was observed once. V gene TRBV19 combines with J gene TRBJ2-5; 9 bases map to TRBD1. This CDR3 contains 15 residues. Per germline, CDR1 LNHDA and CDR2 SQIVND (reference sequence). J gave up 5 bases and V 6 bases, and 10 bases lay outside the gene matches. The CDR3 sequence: CASSPGQGTTETQYF. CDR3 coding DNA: TGTGCCAGTAGCCCAGGACAGGGGACTACGGAGACCCAGTACTTC.

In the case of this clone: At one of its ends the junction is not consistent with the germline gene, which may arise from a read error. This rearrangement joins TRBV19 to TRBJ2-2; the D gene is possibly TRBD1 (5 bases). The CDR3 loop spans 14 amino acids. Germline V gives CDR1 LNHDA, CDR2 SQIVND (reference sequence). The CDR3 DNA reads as TGTGCCAGTACTATAGGACAGAACACCGGGGAGCTGTTTTTT. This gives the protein CASTIGQNTGELFF.